This TCR beta chain was captured by sequencing in a study of human T cells and chemical hapten exposure. The study, taken as a whole, reports: There was no change with DPC sensitization in TCRs above 1 in 1000 frequency.

This sample's time point: patch test 1, 2 weeks after DPC sensitization. The treatment here: therapeutic diphenylcyclopropenone sensitization with weekly scalp DPC. Concerning this clonotype itself: Its antigen remains unidentified.

One entry per CDR3 protein, called by TCRdb with MiXCR from the RACE reads. The sample shows 370,000 or so distinct CDR3 sequences, around 5% of them seen only once. This specimen was whole blood, taken in connection with sensitization to the hapten diphenylcyclopropenone (DPC). This receptor was identified in a woman in her 50s with alopecia areata. Some clones in this sample may be carry-over from other donors' samples.

This CDR3 reads CASSYSRLTTDTQYF. In DNA form, the CDR3 reads TGTGCCAGCAGTTACTCGCGTCTCACTACAGATACGCAGTATTTT. The V gene is TRBV6-5, the J gene TRBJ2-3; D call uncertain. Trimming removed 0 bases at V and 3 bases at J, with 10 bases between. From germline, CDR1 is MNHEY and CDR2 SVGAGI. The CDR3 runs 15 residues.